The 8 T cell receptor beta chains reported below all come from one sample, sequenced in a study of tumor and adjacent non-tumor tissue in lung cancer. A modified ARM-PCR protocol with three rounds of nested PCR amplified TCRbeta. Each CDR3 protein gets one entry after TCRdb re-called the multiplex PCR reads with MiXCR. The table shows more than 85,000 distinct CDR3 sequences, with around three fifths occurring only once. No cell sorting was done before RNA was extracted from the tissue. Sequencing was done on a sample of lung tumor tissue. The receptors come from a man between 70 and 80 years old with non-small cell lung cancer.

Notes on this clonotype: The CDR3 end shows no conserved phenylalanine or tryptophan, and so a read error is likely. The DNA is omitted, as the CDR3 cannot be located on it reliably, and the CDR3 follows TCRdb's listing. The genes are TRBV12-3 or TRBV12-4 and TRBJ2-7. From its first to its last residue, the CDR3 has 11 amino acids. The CDR3 loop reads CAGSSHQVRYI.

This clonotype has ten or more counts. The chain carries TRBV6-2 or TRBV6-3 and TRBJ2-2, with D maybe TRBD1 (8 bases). V lost 5 bases and J 4 bases, leaving 14 bases between the germline ends. CDR3 length: 15 amino acids. Looked up from germline, CDR1 is MNHEY and CDR2 is SVGEGT. The CDR3 DNA sequence: TGTGCCAGCAGTAATCACAGGGGGGGCACCGGGGAGCTGTTTTTT. Residues: CASSNHRGGTGELFF.

Comments on this clonotype: Lacking the conserved final phenylalanine or tryptophan, this CDR3 likely reflects a read error. The CDR3, as DNA: TGCAGCGTACCCGGGATAGGGGGCGGGGAGCTGTTTCTT. This encodes CSVPGIGGGELFL. This rearrangement joins TRBV29-1 to TRBJ2-2; possibly TRBD1 for D (6 bases). The V gene lost 6 bases and the J gene lost 7 bases, with 15 bases spanning the gap. In germline, CDR1 is SQVTM, CDR2 ANQGSEA. This CDR3 region has 13 residues.

Remarks on this clonotype: This CDR3 is missing its conserved last phenylalanine or tryptophan, likely due to a read error. The genes are TRBV5-4 and TRBJ2-5; 7 bases are a match to TRBD2. The germline V gene has CDR1 SGHNT and CDR2 YYREEE (reference sequence). The CDR3 is 15 amino acids. For the CDR3, the DNA is TGTACCAGCAGCTTGGCCGGGGGAGGGAAAGAGACCCAGTACTTA. Translating gives CTSSLAGGGKETQYL.

Details on this clonotype: The junction departs from the called germline gene at one end, perhaps through a read error. As DNA, the CDR3 is TGTGCCAGCAGCTTAGCACAGGGGTTCACCGGGGAGCTGCTTTTT. Translation: CASSLAQGFTGELLF. This chain connects TRBV7-9 to TRBJ2-2, with 7 bases that match TRBD1. CDR1 is SEHNR, CDR2 FQNEAQ, per germline (reference sequence). This CDR3 is built from 15 residues.

Worth noting for this clonotype: Germline is not matched at one junction end, which may reflect a read error. This chain joins TRBV11-2 and TRBJ2-1; D remains ambiguous. The CDR3 has 13 amino acids. CDR1 is SGHAT, CDR2 FQNNGV, per germline. For the CDR3, the DNA is TGTACCAGGAGCTTAGATTCCCTCAATAAGCAGTTCTTC. It translates to CTRSLDSLNKQFF.

The chain is built from TRBV4-2 and TRBJ2-5, with D perhaps TRBD2 (7 bases). CDR1 and CDR2 (germline): LGHNA, YNFKEQ. This CDR3 has 13 amino acids. CDR3 residues: CISSLGGRKTQYF. CDR3 in DNA: TGTATCAGCAGCCTCGGGGGGCGAAAGACCCAGTACTTC.

For this clonotype: At one of its ends the junction is not consistent with the germline gene, which may arise from a read error. The J gene is TRBJ1-3, the V gene TRBV29-1, with a possible D match to TRBD1 (5 bases). Germline V lookup: CDR1 SQVTM, CDR2 ANQGSEA. The CDR3 is made up of 14 amino acids. CDR3 region: CSVGIRGAGNTIYF. For the CDR3, the DNA is TGCAGCGTTGGTATCCGGGGCGCGGGAAACACCATATATTTC.